Presented here are 30 T cell receptor beta chains from one specimen sequenced in a study of CD8 T cells in Susac syndrome. With random hexamers, reverse transcription was performed on about 0.5 to 1 ug of RNA. TCRdb ran MiXCR on the immunoSEQ multiplex PCR reads and lists one entry per CDR3 protein. Of roughly 180,000 distinct CDR3 sequences in the sample, around 94% were seen once. Source material: CD4+ T cells from PBMCs. The receptors originated from a human donor in good health.

The V call is TRBV6-2 or TRBV6-3, the J call TRBJ2-1; no firm D call. The CDR3 runs to 12 residues. V lost 5 bases to trimming and J lost 9 bases, with 11 bases between them. The germline CDR1 and CDR2 sequences are MNHEY and SVGEGT. CDR3 region: CASSLSLGEQFF. CDR3 nucleotides: TGTGCCAGCAGTCTCTCCCTGGGTGAGCAGTTCTTC.

The chain carries TRBV4-2 and TRBJ2-4, with D possibly being TRBD2 (5 bases). The V end was cut by 0 bases, the J end by 0 bases, with 12 bases between. Germline assignment: CDR1 LGHNA and CDR2 YNFKEQ. The CDR3 extends over 17 amino acids. The CDR3 is CASSQEVDRGAKNIQYF. The CDR3 DNA follows: TGTGCCAGCAGCCAAGAGGTCGATCGGGGAGCCAAAAACATTCAGTACTTC.

The chain has TRBV20-1 and TRBJ2-5, with TRBD2 matching 8 bases. Germline trimming cut 4 bases from V and 1 base from J; bases unmatched to any gene: 11. Germline V gene data show CDR1 as DFQATT and CDR2 as SNEGSKA (reference sequence). This CDR3 region has 16 residues. The CDR3: CSATVVIGGAQETQYF. The CDR3 bases are TGCAGTGCTACCGTGGTTATCGGGGGGGCCCAAGAGACCCAGTACTTC.

The chain couples TRBV9 to TRBJ2-3; D is unresolved. The CDR3 runs to 14 residues. V lost 3 bases and J lost 2, with 10 bases in between. The germline V gene has CDR1 SGDLS and CDR2 YYNGEE. The CDR3 DNA sequence: TGTGCCAGCAGCGAATGGGCTACCACAGATACGCAGTATTTT. Translated, it gives CASSEWATTDTQYF. Supplemented by reference TRBV9 and TRBJ2-3, the full variable domain reads DSGVTQTPKHLITATGQRVTLRCSPRSGDLSVYWYQQSLDQGLQFLIQYYNGEERAKGNILERFSAQQFPDLHSELNLSSLELGDSALYFCASSEWATTDTQYFGPGTRLTVL.

This chain links TRBV9 with TRBJ2-1, with 7 bases matching TRBD1. The V segment lost 3 bases and the J segment 4 bases; nucleotides outside the gene matches: 10. The CDR3 is 16 residues long. CDR1 and CDR2 (germline): SGDLS, YYNGEE. For the CDR3, the DNA is TGTGCCAGCAGCGCGGCTGGACAGGTTCCGTACAATGAGCAGTTCTTC. Translating it yields CASSAAGQVPYNEQFF.

The chain is built from TRBV23-1 and TRBJ1-1; D is ambiguous. TRBV23-1 qualifies as an ORF whose function is uncertain. The germline V and J ends were trimmed by 7 bases and 5 bases, with 17 bases remaining between them. The CDR3 is made up of 14 amino acids. This CDR3 is CASTQDPAETEAFF. Written as DNA, the CDR3 is TGCGCCAGCACCCAGGACCCCGCGGAGACTGAAGCTTTCTTT.

The chain joins TRBV6-5 to TRBJ1-1; tentatively, D is TRBD1 (6 bases). The CDR3 length is 11 residues. Trimming shortened V by 4 bases and J by 7 bases, and 7 bases separated the two germline ends. CDR1 and CDR2 (germline): MNHEY, SVGAGI. CDR3 nucleotide sequence: TGTGCCAGCAGTTGGACAGTTGAAGCTTTCTTT. Translated, it gives CASSWTVEAFF.

The chain employs TRBV30 and TRBJ2-5; the match to TRBD1 covers 7 bases. The V gene end was trimmed by 1 base and the J gene end by 3 bases; junction bases not matched to a gene: 8. The CDR3 contains 15 residues. CDR1 and CDR2 from the germline V gene are GTSNPN and SVGIG (reference sequence). CDR3: CAWSGGTGVKETQYF. The CDR3 DNA is TGTGCCTGGAGTGGGGGCACAGGGGTAAAAGAGACCCAGTACTTC.

The V gene is TRBV3-1, the J gene TRBJ2-5, with D unresolved. V lost 5 bases, J lost 9 bases, and 10 bases lay in between. The CDR3 has 11 amino acids. CDR1 is LGHDT and CDR2 is YNNKEL in the germline V gene (reference sequence). This chain's CDR3 is CASSYGPAQYF. In DNA, the CDR3 is TGTGCCAGCAGCTATGGGCCGGCCCAGTACTTC.

The CDR3 nucleotides read TGCGCCAGCAGCTTGTCCGGTTCCCTCTACGAGCAGTACTTC. This codes for CASSLSGSLYEQYF. The chain has TRBV5-1 and TRBJ2-7; no definite D call. The CDR3 is 14 amino acids. Germline V lookup: CDR1 SGHRS, CDR2 YFSETQ. The V and J ends lost 1 base and 3 bases respectively, with 11 bases between them.

V and J are TRBV20-1 and TRBJ2-7, with D perhaps matching TRBD1 (6 bases). Germline CDR1 DFQATT, CDR2 SNEGSKA (reference sequence). V was clipped by 2 bases and J by 0 bases, with 14 bases between them. The CDR3 covers 15 residues. DNA of the CDR3: TGCAGTGCTAGACCCACAGGGCTTCCCTCCTACGAGCAGTACTTC. It is translated as CSARPTGLPSYEQYF.

The chain carries TRBV12-3 or TRBV12-4 and TRBJ1-1, with 7 nucleotides matching TRBD1. After removal of 6 bases from V and 0 bases from J, the junction contained 7 bases not matched to a gene. The CDR3 runs 15 residues. As DNA, the CDR3 is TGTGCCAGCAGATCGACAGGGAGGCTGAACACTGAAGCTTTCTTT. Its protein is CASRSTGRLNTEAFF.

The rearrangement uses TRBV18 and TRBJ2-1; 7 bases match TRBD1. Germline V lookup: CDR1 KGHSH, CDR2 LQKENI. With V trimmed by 6 bases and J by 2 bases, 7 bases remained unmatched. CDR3 length: 15 residues. The CDR3 is CASSSGQPAYNEQFF. In DNA form, the CDR3 reads TGTGCCAGCTCGTCGGGACAGCCAGCCTACAATGAGCAGTTCTTC.

The CDR3 sequence is CASSVVGTGDYEQYF. CDR3 DNA sequence: TGTGCCAGCAGCGTAGTGGGAACAGGAGACTACGAGCAGTACTTC. The V gene is TRBV9, the J gene TRBJ2-7; possible D gene TRBD1, 5 bases. CDR1 and CDR2 from the germline V gene are SGDLS and YYNGEE. CDR3 length: 15 residues. V was pared by 0 bases and J by 3 bases, with 13 bases between.

The chain recombines TRBV20-1 with TRBJ2-7, with TRBD2 as a possible D gene (7 bases). Germline CDR1 is DFQATT and CDR2 is SNEGSKA (reference sequence). This CDR3 is built from 15 residues. Trimming stripped 0 bases from V and 0 bases from J, with 12 bases between. For the CDR3, the DNA is TGCAGTGCTAGAGATAGGCGGGGGCTCTCCTACGAGCAGTACTTC. Protein: CSARDRRGLSYEQYF.

As for this clonotype: A read error may account for a junction end that differs from germline. The gene calls are TRBV18 and TRBJ2-7; 9 bases are a match to TRBD1. The CDR3 contains 14 residues. Per the germline V gene, CDR1 is KGHSH and CDR2 is LQKENI. The CDR3 DNA reads as TGTGCCAGCTCGCCACAGGGGGCGTCCTACGAGCAGTACTTC. As protein: CASSPQGASYEQYF.

This chain connects TRBV19 to TRBJ1-6; 8 bases agree with TRBD1. CDR1 and CDR2 (germline): LNHDA, SQIVND (reference sequence). The junction had 2 bases not matched to a gene; V was cut back by 3 bases and J by 7 bases. CDR3 size: 14 residues. The CDR3 loop reads CASSIRQGNSPLHF. The DNA of the CDR3 is TGTGCCAGTAGTATTCGACAGGGGAATTCACCCCTCCACTTT.

The V and J genes are TRBV20-1 and TRBJ1-2, with a possible D match to TRBD1 (6 bases). Germline CDR1 is DFQATT and CDR2 is SNEGSKA (reference sequence). The CDR3 runs to 12 residues. The V end was cut by 3 bases, the J end by 4 bases, with 9 bases between. The CDR3 protein is CSASPTGYGYTF. The CDR3 DNA is TGCAGTGCTAGTCCGACAGGCTATGGCTACACCTTC.

The chain recombines TRBV5-1 with TRBJ1-6; D gene unclear. The CDR3 is made up of 12 amino acids. CDR1 is SGHRS and CDR2 is YFSETQ in the germline V gene. Trimming shortened V by 4 bases and J by 7 bases, and 6 bases separated the two germline ends. The CDR3 DNA reads TGCGCCAGCAGCCCTGACAATTCACCCCTCCACTTT. This codes for CASSPDNSPLHF.

The V gene is TRBV27, the J gene TRBJ1-2; D call uncertain. The CDR3 runs 15 residues. Trimming cost V 0 bases and J 2 bases, with 10 bases left between them. Germline V gene sequence: CDR1 MNHEY, CDR2 SMNVEV (reference sequence). DNA of the CDR3: TGTGCCAGCAGTTTATCGAAGGGCAGGAACTATGGCTACACCTTC. It yields the protein CASSLSKGRNYGYTF.

The rearrangement links TRBV2 to TRBJ2-1, with 11 bases aligning to TRBD2. Germline V lookup: CDR1 SNHLY, CDR2 FYNNEI. V lost 7 bases, J lost 4 bases, and 6 bases stayed unmatched. The CDR3 is 15 residues long. Written as DNA, the CDR3 is TGTGCCAGCACCAGCACTAGCGGGGGTTACAATGAGCAGTTCTTC. Its protein product is CASTSTSGGYNEQFF.

The chain uses TRBV20-1 and TRBJ1-1, with D hard to call. The length of the CDR3 is 12 residues. The germline V gene has CDR1 DFQATT and CDR2 SNEGSKA (reference sequence). V lost 4 bases and J 2 bases, leaving 8 bases between the germline ends. The CDR3 protein is CSAKNRNTEAFF. The CDR3 nucleotides read TGCAGTGCTAAGAACAGAAACACTGAAGCTTTCTTT.

The chain links TRBV12-3 or TRBV12-4 to TRBJ1-1; D ambiguous. The germline V and J ends were trimmed by 4 bases and 8 bases, with 11 bases remaining between them. CDR3 size: 12 residues. CDR3 in amino acids: CASSSGFAEAFF. Here the CDR3 DNA reads TGTGCCAGCAGTTCGGGGTTTGCGGAAGCTTTCTTT.

This clonotype was recorded once. The chain's CDR3 is CSVSRTSGGPQETQYF. In DNA form, the CDR3 reads TGCAGCGTCTCCAGGACTAGCGGGGGGCCCCAAGAGACCCAGTACTTC. This sequence joins TRBV29-1 and TRBJ2-5, with TRBD2 identical over 14 bases. The CDR3 is made up of 16 amino acids. V lost 6 bases to trimming and J lost 1 base; unmatched junction nucleotides: 7. CDR1 is SQVTM and CDR2 is ANQGSEA in the germline V gene.

This sequence joins TRBV20-1 and TRBJ2-5, with D uncertain. The germline V gene has CDR1 DFQATT and CDR2 SNEGSKA (reference sequence). The CDR3 length is 11 residues. The ends were cut back, 0 bases at V and 9 bases at J, with 8 bases in the middle. CDR3 sequence (DNA): TGCAGTGCTAGAGAAGATAGGGCCCAGTACTTC. Translation gives CSAREDRAQYF.

The chain links TRBV30 to TRBJ2-7; the D gene is possibly TRBD1 (5 bases). V lost 3 bases and J 5 bases, leaving 20 bases between the germline ends. The CDR3 extends over 15 amino acids. Germline V gene lookup returns CDR1 GTSNPN and CDR2 SVGIG (reference sequence). CDR3 region: CAWSDWGPAGDEQYF. For the CDR3, the DNA is TGTGCCTGGAGCGACTGGGGCCCCGCCGGCGACGAGCAGTACTTC.

The chain recombines TRBV5-4 with TRBJ2-3; 8 bases are shared with TRBD2. Germline CDR1 is SGHNT and CDR2 is YYREEE (reference sequence). The CDR3 covers 15 residues. J gave up 4 bases and V 1 base, and 5 bases lay outside the gene matches. CDR3 DNA sequence: TGTGCCAGCAGCTTGTCGCGGGGGGCAGCAGATACGCAGTATTTT. This encodes CASSLSRGAADTQYF.

The CDR3 region has the DNA TGTGCCAGCAGTTACTGGGATTCCAATAATTCACCCCTCCACTTT. This translates into CASSYWDSNNSPLHF. This chain links TRBV6-5 with TRBJ1-6; D gene uncertain. Trimming took off 1 base at V and 5 bases at J, with 9 bases between the two ends. The CDR3 totals 15 residues. In germline, CDR1 is MNHEY, CDR2 SVGAGI.

This clonotype appeared a single time. The chain employs TRBV3-1 and TRBJ2-2; 8 positions match TRBD1. Germline CDR1 reads LGHDT; CDR2 reads YNNKEL (reference sequence). CDR3 size: 15 residues. V shed 1 base and J 8 bases; nucleotides not matched to a gene: 6. In DNA form, the CDR3 reads TGTGCCAGCAGCCAAGGACAGGGGTCGTGGGGGGAGCTGTTTTTT. Translating it yields CASSQGQGSWGELFF.

This chain connects TRBV20-1 to TRBJ2-7, with a tentative D call TRBD2 (6 bases). V lost 3 bases to trimming and J lost 6 bases, with 18 bases between them. Germline V gene data show CDR1 as DFQATT and CDR2 as SNEGSKA (reference sequence). The CDR3 runs to 14 residues. The CDR3 protein is CSARGTGVGGEQYF. The CDR3 bases are TGCAGTGCTAGGGGAACGGGGGTTGGCGGCGAGCAGTACTTC.